Sequencing of this T cell receptor beta chain was carried out in a study of human T cells and chemical hapten exposure (dated by TCRdb to about 2021). For the study in its entirety: Libraries were pooled for sequencing, and per-sample TCR yields varied mainly because of small differences in library volumes within the pool. In alopecia patients, the study followed how the peripheral blood TCR repertoire changed in vivo over primary and secondary sensitization to diphenylcyclopropenone (DPC), a hapten. The research as a whole found: Repeated subsampling changed both the strength of the expansion versus patch-test correlation and the threshold at which the correlation became significant. DPC sensitization did not change how many TCRs were above 1 in 1000 frequency, and no evidence was found of alterations in global repertoire structure.

Trimming removed 3 bases from V and 0 bases from J, leaving 3 bases between the germline ends. For CDR1 and CDR2, the germline V gene lists MGHDK and SYGVNS. The CDR3 covers 13 residues, taking in both the cysteine and the phenylalanine. Just the 39-base CDR3 DNA is kept, in frame starting at base 1. During library preparation, unique molecular identifiers were attached to individual cDNA molecules so that TCRs could be counted quantitatively and reproducibly. For every blood RNA sample, sequencing covered both the TCR alpha and TCR beta chains. The published analysis was carried out like this. Samples had a median of approximately 93,000 TCRs, with a range from roughly 23,224 to 750,000. The Decombinator software suite was used to annotate the V, J and CDR3 of the TCR reads. For the PS versus PT1 abundance plots, all samples were subsampled to the same number of TCRs (28,000). Expanded TCRs were defined as absent before sensitization and observed at least eight times at the 2-week time point. Starting from the raw public reads, TCRdb applied fastp trimming at Q25, assembled clones with MiXCR and retained in-frame beta chains. A single entry per CDR3 protein holds the most common genes and DNA from its merged rows. For this entry, the V and J calls and clone size follow TCRdb and not the study's own pipeline. This sample lists about 120,000 distinct CDR3 sequences; over 6.5% were detected once. Clones ranked in the top ten supply approximately 1.4% of the sample.

As for this clonotype: Its antigen has not been determined. No base quality values were provided; no much bigger clone lies one nucleotide off.

Total RNA was isolated from unfractionated whole blood collected in Tempus Blood RNA tubes. Roughly five healthy volunteers acted as controls for TCR sequencing and had blood drawn at day 0, 2 weeks and 6 weeks. The sequencing input was whole blood. Rearrangement joined TRBV25-1 to TRBJ2-1; no D gene is confidently identified. The TCR was taken from a human donor in good health. Some clones in this sample may be carry-over from other donors' samples. Donor details come from another sample of the same person, matched by shared clones. The nucleotide sequence reads as follows: TGTGCCAGCAGTGAGGACTCCTACAATGAGCAGTTCTTC. Its protein product is CASSEDSYNEQFF. Beyond the CDR3, the reference TRBV25-1 and TRBJ2-1 genes provide the residues; the full variable domain reads: EADIYQTPRYLVIGTGKKITLECSQTMGHDKMYWYQQDPGMELHLIHYSYGVNSTEKGDLSSESTVSRIRTEHFPLTLESARPSHTSQYLCASSEDSYNEQFFGPGTRLTVL.